This T cell receptor beta chain was documented in a study of blood T cell repertoires in COVID-19. Study-wide background: Both acute and convalescent COVID-19 samples were obtained from the United States, Italy and Spain. In each case, the material was cDNA or gDNA derived from T cells, B-cell-depleted T cells, or PBMCs.

In the original workflow: Estimated nucleated cell counts came from reference gene primer amplification. Only in-frame clones appear in the TCRdb table, and some are missing; sequencing was by immunoSEQ multiplex PCR. For V, J and clone size, that table is used; D and trimming come from the DNA. This repertoire shows under 200,000 clones, approximately 91% found once; its top ten account for about 2.3%. The ends were cut back, 6 bases at V and 3 bases at J, with 13 bases in the middle. Germline CDR1 WSHSY, CDR2 SAAADI. The CDR3 runs 14 residues. The receptor was derived from a man between 18 and 35 years old with acute or convalescent COVID-19. The sequenced sample was peripheral blood. The chain uses TRBV10-2 and TRBJ2-3; no definite D call. This CDR3 is CASRRLVQTDTQYF. CDR3 DNA sequence: TGCGCCAGCAGGAGATTGGTTCAAACAGATACGCAGTATTTT.